The entry that follows covers one T cell receptor (beta chain) sequence. Antigen: not known. The data were produced by immunoSEQ multiplex PCR, yet TCRdb's version contains in-frame clones alone and is incomplete. The sample records some 150,000 clones, approximately 89% being singletons. This sample is drawn from a study of cytomegalovirus exposure and HLA in healthy donors. Study at large: The 130 or so validation repertoires used the same platform as the 600 to 750 first-cohort repertoires (as reported by a later analysis). The study's findings and limits: Clusters of TCRs from the first cohort tended to co-occur in the 90 to 150 validation repertoires (as a later analysis found). A list of approximately 160 TCR beta chains associated with cytomegalovirus was given.

Looked up from germline, CDR1 is SEHNR and CDR2 is FQNEAQ (reference sequence). Trimming removed 4 bases at V and 10 bases at J, with 8 bases between. The CDR3 runs to 11 residues. The donors belonged to the approximately 120-subject validation cohort, separate from the roughly 710-subject first cohort. The chain is built from TRBV7-9 and TRBJ2-1; unclear D gene. The sample consisted of PBMCs. The receptor was derived from a woman aged 18-35 years in good health and CMV-seropositive. CDR3 DNA: TGTGCCAGCAGCTACCTACAGGAGCAGTTCTTC. Protein sequence: CASSYLQEQFF.